This is a list of T cell receptor beta chains from one sample in a study of regulatory T cells in long-lasting Graves disease. TCRdb called the multiplex PCR reads again in MiXCR, with one record for every CDR3 protein. The sample shows about 400,000 distinct CDR3 sequences, around 20% of them seen only once. The source was peripheral blood mononuclear cells (PBMCs), collected when the disease was refractory, from a patient treated with antithyroid drugs. These receptors all come from a female donor with Graves disease. The CDR3 runs from the conserved cysteine through the conserved F or W. D genes are given only for firm matches. Size is stated for part of the rows, as once, few or many counts, or as a class when the clone is expanded.

D	V	J	size	DNA	CDR3
.	TRBV7-9	TRBJ2-7	few	TGTGCCAGCAGCTTAGGTTCGTGGGAGGAGTACTTC	CASSLGSWEEYF
TRBD2	TRBV28	TRBJ2-7	many	TGTGCCAGCAGTTTTGTTGGGACTAGCTCCTCCGAGCAGTACTTC	CASSFVGTSSSEQYF
TRBD1	TRBV6-1	TRBJ2-1	.	TGTGCCAGCAGTGAAAGGACAGGTAACTACAATGAGCAGTTCTTC	CASSERTGNYNEQFF
.	TRBV27	TRBJ2-3	once	TGTGCCAGCAGTCCGCGGGGGCTACGCACAGATACGCAGTATTTT	CASSPRGLRTDTQYF
.	TRBV29-1	TRBJ2-5	.	TGCAGCGCCTCGACGGAGACCCAGTACTTC	CSASTETQYF
.	TRBV3-2	TRBJ2-5	few	TGTGCCAGCCGGAAACCAACACTAGCGGGAGGAGAGACCCAGTACTTC	CASRKPTLAGGETQYF
.	TRBV6-5	TRBJ2-3	.	TGTGCCAGCAGTTACCTCCTTCCTACAGATACGCAGTATTTT	CASSYLLPTDTQYF
.	TRBV28	TRBJ1-3	.	TGTGCCAGCTTGAAAGGAAACACCATATATTTT	CASLKGNTIYF
TRBD1	TRBV6-1	TRBJ2-7	.	TGTGCCAGCAGTGAAATTCCGGGACAGGGAAAAAGTGAGCAGTACTTC	CASSEIPGQGKSEQYF
TRBD2	TRBV29-1	TRBJ2-2	once	TGCAGCGCAGCTAGCGGGAGAGGGAACACCGGGGAGCTGTTTTTT	CSAASGRGNTGELFF
.	TRBV6-1	TRBJ2-7	many	TGTGCCAGCAGTCCCTCACAGGACTCCTACGAGCAGTACTTC	CASSPSQDSYEQYF
.	TRBV4-3	TRBJ1-1	.	TGCGCCAGCAGCCAAGACTATTGGGATGAAGCTTTCTTT	CASSQDYWDEAFF
TRBD1	TRBV6-1	TRBJ2-5	many	TGTGCCAGCAGCGCTAACAGGGGAGAGACCCAGTACTTC	CASSANRGETQYF
.	TRBV14	TRBJ1-6	many	TGTGCCAGCAGCCAAGAGAACAGGCGTAATTCACCCCTCCACTTT	CASSQENRRNSPLHF
.	TRBV20-1	TRBJ1-1	many	TGCAGTGCTAGTTACGGGGGGAACACTGAAGCTTTCTTT	CSASYGGNTEAFF
.	TRBV27	TRBJ2-5	many	TGTGCCAGCAGTCCCATTCAAACAGGAGATCTTTGGGCCCAGTACTTC	CASSPIQTGDLWAQYF
.	TRBV28	TRBJ1-1	many	TGTGCCAGCAGGGGGCCGGCCCCGGGAGCTTTCTTT	CASRGPAPGAFF
TRBD2	TRBV27	TRBJ2-3	.	TGTGCCAGCATCCCGCGGAGCGGGAGGTGCACAGATACGCAGTATTTT	CASIPRSGRCTDTQYF
TRBD1	TRBV7-9	TRBJ2-7	.	TGTGCCAGCAGCTCGACAGGGGAGGAGCAGTACTTC	CASSSTGEEQYF
.	TRBV5-6	TRBJ2-2	few	TGTGCCAGCAGCTTGGTGGGGGTTCGGGACACCGGGGAGCTGTTTTTT	CASSLVGVRDTGELFF
.	TRBV4-1	TRBJ1-2	.	TGCGCCAGCAGCCAATCCCAGGGGCAATTCGGCTACACCTTC	CASSQSQGQFGYTF
.	TRBV7-8	TRBJ1-5	many	TGTGCCAGCAGCTCCGGACAGTTACCAAATCAGCCCCAGCATTTT	CASSSGQLPNQPQHF
TRBD2	TRBV6-2/TRBV6-3	TRBJ2-2	.	TGTGCCAGCAGTTACGCCCCGGCGGGAGGGCCTGCTGGGGAGCTGTTTTTT	CASSYAPAGGPAGELFF
.	TRBV15	TRBJ1-2	many	TGTGCCACCAGCAGCATGAGAGCGACTAACTATGGCTACACCTTC	CATSSMRATNYGYTF
.	TRBV7-2	TRBJ2-1	few	TGTGCCAGCAGCCCCACAGGTGCGGGTAGTGAGCAGTTCTTC	CASSPTGAGSEQFF
.	TRBV3-1	TRBJ2-7	.	TGTGCCAGCAGCCAAAGCCCCACTGGGGGGGAGCAGTACTTC	CASSQSPTGGEQYF
TRBD2	TRBV13	TRBJ2-5	.	TGTGCCAGCAGCTCGACTAGCGGGGGGAAGACCCAGTACTTC	CASSSTSGGKTQYF
.	TRBV6-1	TRBJ2-2	few	TGTGCCAGCAGTGAAGTACTAACCGGGGAGCTGTTTTTT	CASSEVLTGELFF